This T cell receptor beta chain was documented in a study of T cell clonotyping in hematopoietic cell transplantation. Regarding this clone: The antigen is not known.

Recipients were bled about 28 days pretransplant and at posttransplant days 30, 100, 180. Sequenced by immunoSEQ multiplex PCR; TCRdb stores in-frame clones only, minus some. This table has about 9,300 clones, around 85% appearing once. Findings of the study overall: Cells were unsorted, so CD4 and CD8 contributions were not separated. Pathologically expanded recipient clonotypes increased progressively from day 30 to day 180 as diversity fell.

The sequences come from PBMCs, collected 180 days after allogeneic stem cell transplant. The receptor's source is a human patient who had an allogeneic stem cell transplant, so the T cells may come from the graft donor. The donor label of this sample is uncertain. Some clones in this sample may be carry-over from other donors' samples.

CDR3 in amino acids: CASSLTGGNTEAFF. The CDR3 coding sequence is TGTGCCAGCAGCTTGACAGGGGGGAACACTGAAGCTTTCTTT. This chain links TRBV5-8 with TRBJ1-1; 8 nucleotides match TRBD1. Germline values: CDR1 SGHTS, CDR2 YDEGEE. V lost 1 base, J lost 1 base, and 0 bases stayed unmatched. CDR3 length equals 14 residues.